A selection of T cell receptor beta chains follows, all from one sample in a study of T cell responses to AZD1222 COVID-19 vaccine. Generated by immunoSEQ multiplex PCR, the TCRdb table keeps only in-frame clones and is missing some. The data hold around 70,000 clones, with 88% observed a single time. The sequencing here drew on peripheral blood, taken 28 days after the second dose of the MenACWY control vaccine. The receptor source for this set is an adult who received the MenACWY meningococcal vaccine as a control. The CDR3 runs from the conserved cysteine through the conserved F or W. D genes are given only for firm matches. Expanded clones get a size class; other rows say once, few or many, or leave the size out.

len	d_gene	j_gene	v_gene	abundance	CDR3aa	CDR3nt
15	TRBD1	TRBJ2-7	TRBV2	few	CASLLEGQGPGEQYF	TGTGCCAGCCTCTTGGAGGGACAGGGCCCTGGGGAGCAGTACTTC
13	NA	TRBJ1-2	TRBV28	few	CASRIQENYGYTF	TGTGCCAGCAGGATACAGGAAAACTATGGCTACACCTTC
16	NA	TRBJ1-5	TRBV27	NA	CASSLWGSYSNQPQHF	TGTGCCAGCAGTTTGTGGGGCAGCTATAGCAATCAGCCCCAGCATTTT
12	NA	TRBJ2-7	TRBV28	NA	CAIADSLYEQYF	TGTGCCATCGCAGACAGCCTCTACGAGCAGTACTTC
12	TRBD1	TRBJ1-1	TRBV28	NA	CASSFTGGRAFF	TGTGCCAGCAGTTTTACAGGGGGCAGGGCTTTCTTT
13	NA	TRBJ2-3	TRBV5-1	NA	CASSLGNADTQYF	TGCGCCAGCAGCTTGGGGAATGCAGATACGCAGTATTTT
15	TRBD2	TRBJ2-3	TRBV5-1	NA	CASRRREGSTDTQYF	TGCGCCAGCAGACGGCGGGAGGGGAGCACAGATACGCAGTATTTT
14	NA	TRBJ1-1	TRBV10-3	once	CAIRPGQSDTEAFF	TGTGCCATCAGGCCGGGGCAGTCGGACACTGAAGCTTTCTTT
14	TRBD2	TRBJ2-7	TRBV19	NA	CASSTRRGGIEQYF	TGTGCCAGTAGTACCCGGCGGGGGGGCATCGAGCAGTACTTC
14	NA	TRBJ1-1	TRBV7-2	few	CASSLYGESTEAFF	TGTGCCAGCAGCTTATATGGAGAGAGCACTGAAGCTTTCTTT
14	TRBD1	TRBJ1-1	TRBV7-3	NA	CASSQSGTETEAFF	TGTGCCAGCAGTCAATCCGGGACAGAAACTGAAGCTTTCTTT
17	TRBD2	TRBJ2-2	TRBV2	NA	CASSPLASGSRTGELFF	TGTGCCAGCAGCCCTCTGGCTAGCGGGAGCCGTACCGGGGAGCTGTTTTTT
13	NA	TRBJ1-2	TRBV6-6	NA	CASSPGTTYGYTF	TGTGCCAGCAGCCCCGGGACAACCTATGGCTACACCTTC
14	NA	TRBJ2-7	TRBV7-8	NA	CASSLASQSYEQYF	TGTGCCAGCAGCTTAGCGTCTCAGTCCTACGAGCAGTACTTC
15	TRBD1	TRBJ2-7	TRBV7-9	few	CASSRDRVPPYEQYF	TGTGCCAGCAGCCGGGACAGGGTCCCCCCTTACGAGCAGTACTTC
13	NA	TRBJ1-3	TRBV28	NA	CASSRSTGNTIYF	TGTGCCAGCAGTCGGTCTACTGGAAACACCATATATTTT
14	TRBD1	TRBJ2-1	TRBV3-1/TRBV3-2	NA	CASSLGQGRGEQFF	TGTGCCAGCAGCCTTGGACAGGGGCGAGGTGAGCAGTTCTTC
14	NA	TRBJ2-4	TRBV3-1/TRBV3-2	NA	CASSQDPAGNIQYF	TGTGCCAGCAGCCAAGATCCCGCAGGTAACATTCAGTACTTC
17	TRBD2	TRBJ2-3	TRBV27	NA	CASSLGLAGGPTDTQYF	TGTGCCAGCAGTTTAGGACTAGCGGGGGGGCCCACAGATACGCAGTATTTT
15	NA	TRBJ1-4	TRBV4-1	NA	CASSQGGAVNEKLFF	TGCGCCAGCAGCCAAGGTGGGGCAGTTAATGAAAAACTGTTTTTT
14	NA	TRBJ2-2	TRBV6-6	NA	CASSKDWVAGELFF	TGTGCCAGCAGTAAGGATTGGGTGGCCGGGGAGCTGTTTTTT
11	TRBD1	TRBJ1-2	TRBV20-1	NA	CSAGDRDGYTF	TGCAGTGCTGGGGACAGGGATGGCTACACCTTC
15	TRBD2	TRBJ2-7	TRBV19	NA	CASSISLADTYEQYF	TGTGCCAGTAGTATCTCACTAGCGGATACCTACGAGCAGTACTTC
16	NA	TRBJ1-3	TRBV19	NA	CASTPPGQNSGNTIYF	TGTGCCAGTACCCCACCGGGACAAAACTCTGGAAACACCATATATTTT
13	NA	TRBJ1-6	TRBV12-3/TRBV12-4	NA	CASTTGNNSPLHF	TGTGCCAGCACAACTGGCAATAATTCACCCCTCCACTTT
13	NA	TRBJ2-7	TRBV6-5	once	CASSSPVSYEQYF	TGTGCCAGCAGTTCCCCCGTCTCCTACGAGCAGTACTTC
18	NA	TRBJ1-2	TRBV9	NA	CASSVDGANSLGDYGYTF	TGTGCCAGCAGCGTAGATGGCGCCAATTCGCTTGGAGACTATGGCTACACCTTC
15	TRBD1	TRBJ1-5	TRBV27	NA	CASSFAGGAGQPQHF	TGTGCCAGCAGTTTCGCAGGGGGCGCGGGTCAGCCCCAGCATTTT
15	TRBD1	TRBJ1-1	TRBV5-1	NA	CASSFNRGLNTEAFF	TGCGCCAGCAGCTTTAACAGGGGGCTGAACACTGAAGCTTTCTTT
15	TRBD2	TRBJ2-1	TRBV10-3	once	CAISEGRGADNEQFF	TGTGCCATCAGTGAGGGGCGGGGGGCCGACAATGAGCAGTTCTTC
16	NA	TRBJ2-2	TRBV4-3	few	CASSQEARGYAGELFF	TGCGCCAGCAGCCAAGAAGCCAGGGGATACGCCGGGGAGCTGTTTTTT
14	NA	TRBJ2-3	TRBV7-2	NA	CASSLDFGADTQYF	TGTGCCAGCAGCTTAGATTTTGGCGCAGATACGCAGTATTTT
15	TRBD2	TRBJ2-2	TRBV6-6	once	CASSASGGNTGELFF	TGTGCCAGCAGTGCTAGCGGGGGGAACACCGGGGAGCTGTTTTTT
13	NA	TRBJ2-2	TRBV29-1	NA	CSATPGDGGELFF	TGCAGCGCCACCCCAGGGGACGGGGGGGAGCTGTTTTTT
16	NA	TRBJ1-6	TRBV28	NA	CASSLGPEVYNSPLHF	TGTGCCAGCAGTTTAGGTCCAGAAGTGTATAATTCACCCCTCCACTTT
14	TRBD2	TRBJ2-1	TRBV27	NA	CASTRGSGSGGQFF	TGTGCCAGCACCCGGGGTAGCGGGAGCGGAGGGCAGTTCTTC
14	NA	TRBJ2-7	TRBV19	NA	CASSIGQTRGEQYF	TGTGCCAGTAGTATTGGGCAAACCCGGGGCGAGCAGTACTTC
13	NA	TRBJ1-2	TRBV28	NA	CASRDTFNYGYTF	TGTGCCAGCCGGGACACCTTTAACTATGGCTACACCTTC
13	NA	TRBJ2-5	TRBV29-1	NA	CSVESTGGETQYF	TGCAGCGTTGAATCTACCGGCGGGGAGACCCAGTACTTC
13	NA	TRBJ1-1	TRBV6-5	NA	CASRNYGGTEAFF	TGTGCCAGCAGGAACTACGGGGGCACTGAAGCTTTCTTT
13	NA	TRBJ2-5	TRBV21-1	once	CASRLESGETQYF	TGTGCCAGCAGACTCGAGTCAGGGGAGACCCAGTACTTC
19	TRBD1	TRBJ1-6	TRBV27	NA	CASSLSYVSTGVRNSPLHF	TGTGCCAGCAGTTTATCCTACGTCTCGACAGGGGTCAGGAATTCACCCCTCCACTTT
11	NA	TRBJ1-3	TRBV28	NA	CASSLGNTIYF	TGTGCCAGCAGTTTAGGGAACACCATATATTTT
13	NA	TRBJ2-2	TRBV12-3/TRBV12-4	NA	CASRPDSTGELFF	TGTGCCAGCAGGCCCGACTCCACCGGGGAGCTGTTTTTT
17	TRBD1	TRBJ2-3	TRBV14	NA	CASSQDRGRGSPDTQYF	TGTGCCAGCAGCCAAGATCGGGGCAGGGGGAGCCCGGATACGCAGTATTTT
15	NA	TRBJ2-7	TRBV28	NA	CAIQLRTGGDYEQYF	TGTGCCATCCAGCTCAGGACTGGAGGGGATTACGAGCAGTACTTC
15	NA	TRBJ2-3	TRBV7-2	NA	CASSLRRGVADTQYF	TGTGCCAGCAGCTTACGTCGCGGAGTTGCAGATACGCAGTATTTT
11	NA	TRBJ1-1	TRBV20-1	NA	CSARRLQEAFF	TGCAGTGCTAGGAGGCTACAAGAAGCTTTCTTT
13	NA	TRBJ1-5	TRBV12-3/TRBV12-4	NA	CASSLGGDQPQHF	TGTGCCAGCAGTTTAGGTGGTGATCAGCCCCAGCATTTT
15	NA	TRBJ1-6	TRBV5-1	NA	CASSSRGTDNSPLHF	TGCGCCAGCAGCTCAAGGGGGACGGATAATTCACCCCTCCACTTT
14	TRBD2	TRBJ2-7	TRBV27	few	CASSSRAGAYEQYF	TGTGCCAGCAGTTCGCGAGCGGGAGCATACGAGCAGTACTTC
17	NA	TRBJ1-3	TRBV9	NA	CASSSRTDRQAGNTIYF	TGTGCCAGCAGCTCGAGAACGGACCGACAGGCTGGAAACACCATATATTTT
12	TRBD1	TRBJ1-1	TRBV19	once	CASSIRQGEAFF	TGTGCCAGTAGTATTCGACAGGGTGAAGCTTTCTTT